The 3 T cell receptor beta chains below come from one sample, sequenced in a study of T cell clonotyping in hematopoietic cell transplantation. Only in-frame clones appear in the TCRdb table, and some are missing; sequencing was by immunoSEQ multiplex PCR. Counted here are approximately 10,000 clones, around half occurring once; the ten biggest clones make up approximately 9%. The sequenced sample was PBMCs, obtained 30 days after allogeneic stem cell transplant. These receptors all stem from a male patient in his fifties who had an allogeneic stem cell transplant from an unrelated donor, so the T cells may come from the graft donor. Some clones in this sample may be carry-over from other donors' samples.

This clone was seen a single time. This sequence joins TRBV29-1 and TRBJ2-7; D unclear. CDR1 is SQVTM, CDR2 ANQGSEA, per germline. This CDR3 spans 12 amino acids. V was pared by 4 bases and J by 5 bases, with 12 bases between. CDR3: CSVVITLDEQYF. In nucleotides, the CDR3 is TGCAGCGTTGTTATCACCCTCGACGAGCAGTACTTC.

This clone was detected a few times. The chain is built from TRBV10-3 and TRBJ2-7, with D perhaps matching TRBD2 (5 bases). The CDR3 has 14 amino acids. V dropped 2 bases and J dropped 3 bases, with 11 bases sitting between them. Germline assignment: CDR1 ENHRY and CDR2 SYGVKD. CDR3 DNA: TGTGCCATCAGTGAGGGCCCGGGAAGCTACGAGCAGTACTTC. Translated: CAISEGPGSYEQYF.

This clone has just one count. The rearrangement uses TRBV9 and TRBJ1-6; 9 bases are shared with TRBD1. V was pared by 2 bases and J by 11 bases, with 8 bases of the junction left unmatched. CDR1 is SGDLS and CDR2 is YYNGEE in the germline V gene. This CDR3 region has 15 residues. The DNA for the CDR3 is TGTGCCAGCAGCGTGGAGACAGGGGGTGTCGCACCCCTCCACTTT. The encoded protein is CASSVETGGVAPLHF.